The clone carrying this T cell receptor (beta chain) has ten or more counts. The antigen remains unidentified. Using RNA transcripts, the TCR beta CDR3 regions were amplified. First-round RT-PCR with HTBI primers preceded a second-round multiplex PCR. TCRdb re-analysed the multiplex PCR reads in MiXCR, keeping a single row per CDR3 protein. The sample holds around 340,000 distinct CDR3 sequences; about a sixth are singletons and the top ten take approximately 13%. In germline, CDR1 is MNHEY, CDR2 SVGAGI. This CDR3 region has 16 residues. The V segment lost 6 bases and the J segment 6 bases; nucleotides outside the gene matches: 13. This entry comes from a study of Graves' ophthalmopathy and Graves' hyperthyroidism. The authors diagnosed from clinical symptoms, serum thyroxine, TRAb, thyroid ultrasound and orbital computed tomography. Study-wide results and limits: Discrimination between ophthalmopathy and stable hyperthyroidism by a 13-signature model showed roughly 88% sensitivity and 70% to 84% specificity.

Sequencing was done on a sample of peripheral blood. V is TRBV6-5 and J is TRBJ2-2; 7 bases fit TRBD1. This clonotype originated in an adult man with Graves' ophthalmopathy. In nucleotides, the CDR3 is TGTGCCAGCAGGCCAGACAGGGCTCAAAAGGCCGGGGAGCTGTTTTTT. It codes for CASRPDRAQKAGELFF.